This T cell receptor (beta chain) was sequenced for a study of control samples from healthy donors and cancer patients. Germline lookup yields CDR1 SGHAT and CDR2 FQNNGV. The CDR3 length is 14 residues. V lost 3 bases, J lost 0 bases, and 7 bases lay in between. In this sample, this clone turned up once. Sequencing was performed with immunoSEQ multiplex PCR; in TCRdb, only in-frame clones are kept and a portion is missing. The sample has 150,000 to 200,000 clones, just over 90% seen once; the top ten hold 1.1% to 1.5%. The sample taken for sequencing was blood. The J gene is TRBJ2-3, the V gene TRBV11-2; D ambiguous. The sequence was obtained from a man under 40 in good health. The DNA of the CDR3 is TGTGCCAGCAGCTTCGTAGGGAGCACAGATACGCAGTATTTT. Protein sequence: CASSFVGSTDTQYF.